A single T cell receptor beta chain is shown here with its context. Trimming shortened V by 7 bases and J by 0 bases, and 9 bases separated the two germline ends. Germline loops: CDR1 SGHVS, CDR2 FNYEAQ. The CDR3 sequence is 14 residues long. The record originates from a study of T cell responses to AZD1222 COVID-19 vaccine. Clones were sequenced by immunoSEQ multiplex PCR, and TCRdb holds only the in-frame ones, with some missing. In the table there are about 130,000 clones, around nine tenths of which are singletons. This TCR derives from an adult in good health. The sample here was peripheral blood, taken on day 0 of AZD1222 vaccination. This chain links TRBV7-6 with TRBJ1-4; no clear D gene. CDR3 amino acids: CASTKGATNEKLFF. The CDR3 DNA sequence: TGTGCCAGCACTAAGGGCGCAACTAATGAAAAACTGTTTTTT.